Listed below are T cell receptor beta chains from one sample, sequenced in a study of blood T cells in healthy people across ages. Each CDR3 protein is one row after TCRdb ran MiXCR on the 5' RACE reads. The data show about 570,000 distinct CDR3 sequences, 25% to 30% seen once. Specimen: blood. The receptors shown here come from a woman in her 70s in good health. Each CDR3 is given with its conserved first and last residue. D genes are given only for firm matches. Size values are once, few and many counts, or a class for expanded clones, and some rows have none.

d_gene: TRBD1; abundance: few; j_gene: TRBJ2-7; v_gene: TRBV19; CDR3aa: CASSATGGTYEQYF; CDR3nt: TGTGCCAGTAGTGCGACAGGGGGAACCTACGAGCAGTACTTC
d_gene: -; abundance: few; j_gene: TRBJ2-2; v_gene: TRBV9; CDR3aa: CASSVGPMANTGELFF; CDR3nt: TGTGCCAGCAGCGTAGGCCCAATGGCGAACACCGGGGAGCTGTTTTTT
d_gene: -; abundance: few; j_gene: TRBJ2-1; v_gene: TRBV4-2; CDR3aa: CASSQAGTQINEQFF; CDR3nt: TGTGCCAGCAGCCAGGCCGGGACACAGATTAATGAGCAGTTCTTC
d_gene: TRBD1; abundance: -; j_gene: TRBJ1-1; v_gene: TRBV7-2; CDR3aa: CASRPKRTGGSTEAFF; CDR3nt: TGTGCCAGCAGACCAAAGAGGACAGGGGGGAGCACTGAAGCTTTCTTT
d_gene: TRBD1; abundance: -; j_gene: TRBJ1-2; v_gene: TRBV6-1; CDR3aa: CASSDLGGQNYGYTF; CDR3nt: TGTGCCAGCAGTGACCTAGGGGGCCAGAACTATGGCTACACCTTC
d_gene: TRBD2; abundance: -; j_gene: TRBJ2-3; v_gene: TRBV5-1; CDR3aa: CASSFGASGGSDTQYF; CDR3nt: TGCGCCAGCAGCTTTGGAGCTAGCGGGGGGTCAGATACGCAGTATTTT
d_gene: TRBD2; abundance: -; j_gene: TRBJ2-5; v_gene: TRBV9; CDR3aa: CASSVGVAGEETQYF; CDR3nt: TGTGCCAGCAGCGTAGGTGTAGCGGGTGAAGAGACCCAGTACTTC
d_gene: TRBD1; abundance: -; j_gene: TRBJ2-1; v_gene: TRBV7-9; CDR3aa: CTSSPGTGAYYNEQFF; CDR3nt: TGTACCAGCAGCCCCGGGACAGGGGCCTACTACAATGAGCAGTTCTTC
d_gene: TRBD1; abundance: -; j_gene: TRBJ2-1; v_gene: TRBV5-5; CDR3aa: CASSLLGHRGADEQFF; CDR3nt: TGTGCCAGCAGCTTGTTGGGCCACAGGGGGGCAGATGAGCAGTTCTTC
d_gene: -; abundance: -; j_gene: TRBJ1-6; v_gene: TRBV4-3; CDR3aa: CASSQDLEGGSYNSPLHF; CDR3nt: TGCGCCAGCAGCCAAGATTTAGAGGGGGGCTCCTATAATTCACCCCTCCACTTT
d_gene: TRBD1; abundance: -; j_gene: TRBJ2-1; v_gene: TRBV18; CDR3aa: CASSPPSGGREQFF; CDR3nt: TGTGCCAGCTCACCACCGTCAGGGGGTAGGGAGCAGTTCTTC
d_gene: -; abundance: once; j_gene: TRBJ2-2; v_gene: TRBV2; CDR3aa: CASILDGNTGELFF; CDR3nt: TGTGCCAGCATTCTGGACGGAAACACCGGGGAGCTGTTTTTT
d_gene: -; abundance: few; j_gene: TRBJ1-6; v_gene: TRBV20-1; CDR3aa: CSARDAGTNSPLHF; CDR3nt: TGCAGTGCTAGAGACGCCGGGACTAATTCACCCCTCCACTTT
d_gene: -; abundance: few; j_gene: TRBJ2-5; v_gene: TRBV5-8; CDR3aa: CASSPRQVETQYF; CDR3nt: TGTGCCAGCAGCCCCAGACAGGTGGAGACCCAGTACTTC
d_gene: TRBD2; abundance: -; j_gene: TRBJ2-7; v_gene: TRBV7-2; CDR3aa: CASSPGGTLSSYERYF; CDR3nt: TGTGCCAGCAGCCCGGGAGGTACGTTGAGCTCCTACGAGCGGTACTTC
d_gene: TRBD1; abundance: -; j_gene: TRBJ2-1; v_gene: TRBV2; CDR3aa: CASSYRGDNEQFF; CDR3nt: TGTGCCAGCAGTTACAGGGGAGACAATGAGCAGTTCTTC
d_gene: -; abundance: few; j_gene: TRBJ2-7; v_gene: TRBV5-6; CDR3aa: CASSDSPLGYEQYF; CDR3nt: TGTGCCAGCAGCGATTCGCCCCTGGGCTACGAGCAGTACTTC